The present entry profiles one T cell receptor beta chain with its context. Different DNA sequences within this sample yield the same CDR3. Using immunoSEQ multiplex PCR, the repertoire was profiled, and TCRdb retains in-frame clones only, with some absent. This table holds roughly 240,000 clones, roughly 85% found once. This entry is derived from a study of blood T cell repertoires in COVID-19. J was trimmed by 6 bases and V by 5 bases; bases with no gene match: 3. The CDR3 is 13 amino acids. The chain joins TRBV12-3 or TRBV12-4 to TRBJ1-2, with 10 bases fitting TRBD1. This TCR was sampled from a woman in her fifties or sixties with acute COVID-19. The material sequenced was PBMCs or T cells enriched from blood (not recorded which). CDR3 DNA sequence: TGTGCCAGCAGTCTTGGGACAGGGGATGGCTACACCTTC. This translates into CASSLGTGDGYTF.